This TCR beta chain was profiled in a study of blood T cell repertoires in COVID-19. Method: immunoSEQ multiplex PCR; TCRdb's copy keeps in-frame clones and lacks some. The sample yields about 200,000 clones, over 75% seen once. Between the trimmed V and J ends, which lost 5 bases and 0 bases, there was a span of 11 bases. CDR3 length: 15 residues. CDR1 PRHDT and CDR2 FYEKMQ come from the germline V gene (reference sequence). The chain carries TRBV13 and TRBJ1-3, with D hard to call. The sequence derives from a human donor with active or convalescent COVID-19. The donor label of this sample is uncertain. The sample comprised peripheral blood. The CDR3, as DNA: TGTGCCAGCAGCACTACACTCCGCTCTGGAAACACCATATATTTT. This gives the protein CASSTTLRSGNTIYF.